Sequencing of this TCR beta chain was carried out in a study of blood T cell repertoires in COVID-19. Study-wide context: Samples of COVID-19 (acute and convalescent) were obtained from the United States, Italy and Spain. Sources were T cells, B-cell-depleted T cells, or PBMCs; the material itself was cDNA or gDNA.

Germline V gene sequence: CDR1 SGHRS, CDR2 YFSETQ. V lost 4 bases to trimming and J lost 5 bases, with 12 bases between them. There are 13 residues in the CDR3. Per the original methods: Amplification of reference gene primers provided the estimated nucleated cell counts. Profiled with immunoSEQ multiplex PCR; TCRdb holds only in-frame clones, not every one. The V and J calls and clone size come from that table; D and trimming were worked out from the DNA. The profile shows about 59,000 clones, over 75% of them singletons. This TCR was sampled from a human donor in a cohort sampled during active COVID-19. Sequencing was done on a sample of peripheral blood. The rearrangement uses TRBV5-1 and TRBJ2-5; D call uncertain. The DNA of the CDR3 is TGCGCCAGCAGCCCCGTCGTTCGGGAGACCCAGTACTTC. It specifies CASSPVVRETQYF.